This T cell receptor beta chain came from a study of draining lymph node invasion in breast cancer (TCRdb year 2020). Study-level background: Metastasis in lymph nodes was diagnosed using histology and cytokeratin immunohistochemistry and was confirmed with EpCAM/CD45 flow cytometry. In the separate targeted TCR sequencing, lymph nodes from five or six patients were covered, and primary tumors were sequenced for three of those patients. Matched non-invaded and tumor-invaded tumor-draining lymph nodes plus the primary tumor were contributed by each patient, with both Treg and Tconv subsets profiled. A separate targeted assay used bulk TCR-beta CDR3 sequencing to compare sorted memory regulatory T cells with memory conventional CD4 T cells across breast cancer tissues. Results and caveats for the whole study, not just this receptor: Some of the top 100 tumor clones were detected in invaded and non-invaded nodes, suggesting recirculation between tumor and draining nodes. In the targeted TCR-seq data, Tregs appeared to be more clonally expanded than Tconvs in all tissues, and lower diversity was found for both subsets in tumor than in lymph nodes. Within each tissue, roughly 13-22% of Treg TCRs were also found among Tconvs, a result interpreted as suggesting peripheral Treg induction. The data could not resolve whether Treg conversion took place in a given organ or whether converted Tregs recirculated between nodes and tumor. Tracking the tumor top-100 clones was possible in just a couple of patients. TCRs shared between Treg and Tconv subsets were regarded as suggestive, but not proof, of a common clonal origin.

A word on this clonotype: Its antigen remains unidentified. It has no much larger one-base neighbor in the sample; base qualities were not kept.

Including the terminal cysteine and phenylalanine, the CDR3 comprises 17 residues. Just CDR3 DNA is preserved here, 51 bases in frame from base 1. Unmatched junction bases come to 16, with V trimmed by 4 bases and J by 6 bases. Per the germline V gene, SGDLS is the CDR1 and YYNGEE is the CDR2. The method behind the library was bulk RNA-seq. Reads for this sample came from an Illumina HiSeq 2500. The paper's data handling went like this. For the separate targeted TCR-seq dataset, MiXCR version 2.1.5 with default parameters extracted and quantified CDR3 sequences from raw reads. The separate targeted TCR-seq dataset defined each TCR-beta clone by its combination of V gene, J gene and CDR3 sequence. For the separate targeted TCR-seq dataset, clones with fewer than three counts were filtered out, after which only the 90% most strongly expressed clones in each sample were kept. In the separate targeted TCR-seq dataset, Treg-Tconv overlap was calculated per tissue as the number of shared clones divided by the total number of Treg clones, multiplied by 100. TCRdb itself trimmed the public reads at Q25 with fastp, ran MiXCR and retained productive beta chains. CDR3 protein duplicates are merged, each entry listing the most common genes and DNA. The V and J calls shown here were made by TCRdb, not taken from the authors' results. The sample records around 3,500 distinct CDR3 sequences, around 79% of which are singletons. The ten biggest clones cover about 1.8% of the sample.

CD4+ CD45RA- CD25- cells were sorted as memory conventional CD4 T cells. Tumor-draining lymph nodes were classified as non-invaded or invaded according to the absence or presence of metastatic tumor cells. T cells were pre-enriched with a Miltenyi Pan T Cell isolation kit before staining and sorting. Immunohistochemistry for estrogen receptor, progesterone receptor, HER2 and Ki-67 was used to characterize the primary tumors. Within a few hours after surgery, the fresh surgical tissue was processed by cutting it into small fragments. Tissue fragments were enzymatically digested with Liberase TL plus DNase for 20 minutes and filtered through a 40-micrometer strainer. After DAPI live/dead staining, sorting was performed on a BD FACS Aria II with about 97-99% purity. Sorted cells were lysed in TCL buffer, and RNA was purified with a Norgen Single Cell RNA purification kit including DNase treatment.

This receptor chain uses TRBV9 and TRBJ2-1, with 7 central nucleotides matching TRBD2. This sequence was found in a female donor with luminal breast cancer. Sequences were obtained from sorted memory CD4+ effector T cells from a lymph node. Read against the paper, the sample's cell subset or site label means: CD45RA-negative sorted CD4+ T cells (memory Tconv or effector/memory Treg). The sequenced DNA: TGTGCCAGCAGCCCCTCCACTATAAGCGGGACCCTCAATGAGCAGTTCTTC. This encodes CASSPSTISGTLNEQFF.